This T cell receptor (beta chain) was documented in a study of T-cell memory formation after mild COVID-19. In its sample, this clonotype was seen a few times. Its target is unknown. TCRdb analysed the 5' RACE reads with MiXCR anew, one entry per CDR3 protein. Altogether around 430,000 distinct CDR3 sequences are present, approximately 15% being singletons, with the ten largest covering about 22%. With 2 bases removed from V and 3 bases from J, the gap between germline ends came to 6 bases. The CDR3 extends over 13 amino acids. Germline loops: CDR1 SGHVS, CDR2 FNYEAQ. Study outcomes and limitations: A second wave expanding day 15 to 37 was CD4+-biased; contracting clones were balanced.

J is TRBJ2-3 and V is TRBV7-6; D gene unclear. This receptor was identified in a young man who had mild COVID-19 (a few samples of this study predate the infection). Cell type and time point are not known. The sequenced material came from PBMCs or a T cell subset sorted from them (not recorded which). CDR3 nucleotide sequence: TGTGCCAGCAGCTTAAACCCGACAGATACGCAGTATTTT. Protein: CASSLNPTDTQYF.